These T cell receptor beta chains were read from a single sample in a study of cytomegalovirus exposure and HLA in healthy donors. Method: immunoSEQ multiplex PCR; TCRdb's copy keeps in-frame clones and lacks some. Altogether about 280,000 clones are present, roughly 90% being singletons, with the ten largest covering roughly 2.3%. Sequencing was carried out using PBMCs. Receptors originate from a woman aged 18-35 years in good health and CMV-seronegative. The CDR3 runs from the conserved cysteine through the conserved F or W. A D gene is named only where the DNA matches it firmly. Size tells how often a clone was seen (once, few, many) or the class of an expanded clone, and some rows leave it out.

j_call clone_size d_call v_call cdr3_nt cdr3_aa
TRBJ1-1 . . TRBV27 TGTGCCAGCAGTTTAGGGGGCCTCACTGAAGCTTTCTTT CASSLGGLTEAFF
TRBJ1-1 . . TRBV6-5 TGTGCCAGCAGTTACATGGCGGGCACTGAAGCTTTCTTT CASSYMAGTEAFF
TRBJ2-1 . TRBD2 TRBV2 TGTGCCAGCAGTGAGACTAGCGATTACAATGAGCAGTTCTTC CASSETSDYNEQFF
TRBJ1-2 once . TRBV11-2 TGTGCCAGCAGCTTAGATACTACAGGGTTTCGTTACACCTTC CASSLDTTGFRYTF
TRBJ1-5 . TRBD1 TRBV7-3 TGTGCCAGCAGCCCACCCAACAGGGGTCCCCAGCATTTT CASSPPNRGPQHF
TRBJ1-1 . . TRBV5-1 TGCGCCAGCAGCGCTATCTCCCCTCGGGTGAACACTGAAGCTTTCTTT CASSAISPRVNTEAFF
TRBJ2-1 . . TRBV5-6 TGTGCCAGCACCAGGGGGGCCACATCCAATGAGCAGTTCTTC CASTRGATSNEQFF
TRBJ2-7 . . TRBV18 TGTGCCAGCTCACCCAGGGATTGGGCCGAGCAGTACTTC CASSPRDWAEQYF
TRBJ2-2 . . TRBV7-3 TGTGCCAGCAGCCCGCTAGGGGGCACCGGGGAGCTGTTTTTT CASSPLGGTGELFF
TRBJ2-5 . TRBD1 TRBV19 TGTGCCAGTAGTCCCTGGGGACAGCCGGGTCAAGAGACCCAGTACTTC CASSPWGQPGQETQYF
TRBJ2-3 . . TRBV12-5 TGTGCTAGTGGTTTAGGTTCAGGTACGCAGTATTTT CASGLGSGTQYF
TRBJ1-6 . TRBD1 TRBV19 TGTGCCAGTAAGACAGGGTTCAGCGCCGATTCACCCCTCCACTTT CASKTGFSADSPLHF
TRBJ2-4 . . TRBV21-1 TGTGCCAGCAGTTGTACAGGTCTAACCAAAAACATTCAGTACTTC CASSCTGLTKNIQYF
TRBJ1-1 . TRBD1 TRBV13 TGTGCCAGCAGCTTAAGGGCAGGGGGGCTGACTGAAGCTTTCTTT CASSLRAGGLTEAFF
TRBJ1-3 once . TRBV6-5 TGTGCCAGCAGGCCCCCAGGGGGAAACACCATATATTTT CASRPPGGNTIYF
TRBJ2-5 . . TRBV27 TGTGCCAGCAGTTTATTTCGCACACCAGAAGAGACCCAGTACTTC CASSLFRTPEETQYF
TRBJ2-3 . TRBD2 TRBV5-1 TGCGCCAGCAGCGATCTAGCGGGGGGACTCACAGATACGCAGTATTTT CASSDLAGGLTDTQYF
TRBJ1-1 . TRBD1 TRBV4-1 TGCGCCAGCAGAAGACAGGGGGTGGACACTGAAGCTTTCTTT CASRRQGVDTEAFF
TRBJ2-7 . . TRBV11-3 TGTGCCAGCAGCTTAGATGGGAGCGAGCAGTACTTC CASSLDGSEQYF
TRBJ1-4 once TRBD1 TRBV6-5 TGTGCCAGCAGCCCCCAGGGGACAGTTAATGAAAAACTGTTTTTT CASSPQGTVNEKLFF
TRBJ2-1 . TRBD2 TRBV10-1 TGCGCCAGCAGTGAGGGGCGGGGGAGCTCCTACAATGAGCAGTTCTTC CASSEGRGSSYNEQFF
TRBJ1-5 few TRBD1 TRBV7-2 TGTGCCAGCAGCGCGGAGGGACAGGGTATTCAGCCCCAGCATTTT CASSAEGQGIQPQHF
TRBJ1-2 once TRBD1 TRBV6-1 TGTGCCAGCAGTGAAGCGCGTGGGACAGGGCCCTATGGCTACACCTTC CASSEARGTGPYGYTF
TRBJ1-2 once TRBD1 TRBV27 TGTGCCAGCAGTTTGACGAGACAGGGAAACTATGGCTACACCTTC CASSLTRQGNYGYTF
TRBJ2-3 once . TRBV15 TGTGCCACCAGCAGACCTACAGATACGCAGTATTTT CATSRPTDTQYF
TRBJ2-3 few TRBD2 TRBV19 TGTGCCAGTAGTTGGGGGGGTACTAGCACAGATACGCAGTATTTT CASSWGGTSTDTQYF
TRBJ1-2 . . TRBV7-9 TGTTCCAGCAGCTTAGGCGACAGCTATGGCTACACCTTC CSSSLGDSYGYTF
TRBJ1-1 . . TRBV28 TGTGCCAGCAGTTTACTACTCACTGAAGCTTTCTTT CASSLLLTEAFF
TRBJ1-2 . TRBD1 TRBV5-1 TGCGCCAGCAGCTCCAGGGGGTGGCAGGGCTACACCTTC CASSSRGWQGYTF
TRBJ2-3 . . TRBV9 TGTGCCAGCAGCGTAGAAACAGGGAACACAGATACGCAGTATTTT CASSVETGNTDTQYF
TRBJ2-2 . TRBD2 TRBV7-3 TGTGCCAGCAGCCCAAAGGCGGGGGGGCACACCGGGGAGCTGTTTTTT CASSPKAGGHTGELFF
TRBJ1-2 once TRBD1 TRBV2 TGTGCCAGCAGTTGGGACAGGGGACATGGCTACACCTTC CASSWDRGHGYTF
TRBJ2-2 . TRBD2 TRBV6-1 TGTGCCAGCACCTTCAGCGGGGGGTACACCGGGGAGCTGTTTTTT CASTFSGGYTGELFF
TRBJ2-2 . TRBD2 TRBV6-5 TGTGCCAGCAGTTACTCCCGGGGGGCCGGGGAGCTGTTTTTT CASSYSRGAGELFF
TRBJ2-7 . TRBD2 TRBV6-6 TGTGCCAGCAGTACCGGTAGCGGGGGGTACTACGAGCAGTACTTC CASSTGSGGYYEQYF
TRBJ2-7 . . TRBV27 TGTGCCAGCAGTTACACCAGGGATAACTACGAGCAGTACTTC CASSYTRDNYEQYF
TRBJ2-3 . . TRBV4-1 TGCGCCAGCAGCCACTCCCCTAGACCCTATACGCAGTATTTT CASSHSPRPYTQYF